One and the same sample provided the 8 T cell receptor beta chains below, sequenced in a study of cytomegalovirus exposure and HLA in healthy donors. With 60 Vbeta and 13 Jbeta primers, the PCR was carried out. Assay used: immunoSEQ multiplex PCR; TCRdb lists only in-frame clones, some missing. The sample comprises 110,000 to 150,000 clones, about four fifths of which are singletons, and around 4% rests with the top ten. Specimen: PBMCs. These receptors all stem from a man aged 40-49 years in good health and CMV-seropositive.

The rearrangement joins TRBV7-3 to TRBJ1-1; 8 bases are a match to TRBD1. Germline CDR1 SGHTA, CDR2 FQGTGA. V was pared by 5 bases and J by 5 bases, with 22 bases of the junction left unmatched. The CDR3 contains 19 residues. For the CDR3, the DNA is TGTGCCAGCAGCACCACTCCCTACGGACAGGGAGGGGAGTGGACTGAAGCTTTCTTT. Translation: CASSTTPYGQGGEWTEAFF.

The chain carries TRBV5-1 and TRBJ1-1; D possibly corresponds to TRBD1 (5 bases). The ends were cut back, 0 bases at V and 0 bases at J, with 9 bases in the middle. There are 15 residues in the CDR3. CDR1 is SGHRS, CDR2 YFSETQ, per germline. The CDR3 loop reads CASSLDRPVNTEAFF. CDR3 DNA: TGCGCCAGCAGCTTGGACAGGCCCGTGAACACTGAAGCTTTCTTT.

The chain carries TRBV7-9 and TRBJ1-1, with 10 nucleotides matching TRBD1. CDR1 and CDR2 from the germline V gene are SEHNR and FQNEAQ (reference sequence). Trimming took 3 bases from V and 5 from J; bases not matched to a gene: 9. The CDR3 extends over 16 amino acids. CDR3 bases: TGTGCCAGCAGCTTCACCGGGACAGGGGAGAGTACTGAAGCTTTCTTT. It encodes CASSFTGTGESTEAFF.

The CDR3 DNA follows: TGTGCCAGCAGCTTCCGGGGTTCCGTAGCCTACGAGCAGTACTTC. Its protein product is CASSFRGSVAYEQYF. The V and J genes are TRBV7-2 and TRBJ2-7; a possible D gene is TRBD2 (5 bases). V lost 3 bases and J lost 2, with 14 bases in between. The CDR3 has 15 residues. Per the germline V gene, CDR1 is SGHTA and CDR2 is FQGNSA.

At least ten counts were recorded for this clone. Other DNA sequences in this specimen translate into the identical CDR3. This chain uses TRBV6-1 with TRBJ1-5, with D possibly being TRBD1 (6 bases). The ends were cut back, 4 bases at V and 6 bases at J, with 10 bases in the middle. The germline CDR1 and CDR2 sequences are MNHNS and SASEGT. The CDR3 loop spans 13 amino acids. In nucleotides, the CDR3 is TGTGCCAGCAGTGCGACAGGTTTTCAGCCCCAGCATTTT. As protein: CASSATGFQPQHF.

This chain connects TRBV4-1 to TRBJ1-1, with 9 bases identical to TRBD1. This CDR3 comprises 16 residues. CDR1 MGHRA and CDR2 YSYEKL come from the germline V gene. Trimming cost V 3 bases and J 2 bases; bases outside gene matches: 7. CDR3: CASSHLSDRGNTEAFF. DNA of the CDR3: TGCGCCAGCAGCCATCTCTCGGACAGGGGTAACACTGAAGCTTTCTTT.

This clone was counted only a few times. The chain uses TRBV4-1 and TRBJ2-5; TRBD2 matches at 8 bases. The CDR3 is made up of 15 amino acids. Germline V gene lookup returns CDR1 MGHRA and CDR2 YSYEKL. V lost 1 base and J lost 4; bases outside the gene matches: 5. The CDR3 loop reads CASSQGVAGSETQYF. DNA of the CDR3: TGCGCCAGCAGCCAAGGGGTAGCGGGGTCAGAGACCCAGTACTTC.

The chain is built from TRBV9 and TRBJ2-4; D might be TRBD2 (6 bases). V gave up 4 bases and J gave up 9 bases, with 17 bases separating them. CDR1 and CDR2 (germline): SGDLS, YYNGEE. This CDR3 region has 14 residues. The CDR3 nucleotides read TGTGCCAGCAGCCCGGGACTCAACAAAGGCATTCAGTACTTC. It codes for CASSPGLNKGIQYF.